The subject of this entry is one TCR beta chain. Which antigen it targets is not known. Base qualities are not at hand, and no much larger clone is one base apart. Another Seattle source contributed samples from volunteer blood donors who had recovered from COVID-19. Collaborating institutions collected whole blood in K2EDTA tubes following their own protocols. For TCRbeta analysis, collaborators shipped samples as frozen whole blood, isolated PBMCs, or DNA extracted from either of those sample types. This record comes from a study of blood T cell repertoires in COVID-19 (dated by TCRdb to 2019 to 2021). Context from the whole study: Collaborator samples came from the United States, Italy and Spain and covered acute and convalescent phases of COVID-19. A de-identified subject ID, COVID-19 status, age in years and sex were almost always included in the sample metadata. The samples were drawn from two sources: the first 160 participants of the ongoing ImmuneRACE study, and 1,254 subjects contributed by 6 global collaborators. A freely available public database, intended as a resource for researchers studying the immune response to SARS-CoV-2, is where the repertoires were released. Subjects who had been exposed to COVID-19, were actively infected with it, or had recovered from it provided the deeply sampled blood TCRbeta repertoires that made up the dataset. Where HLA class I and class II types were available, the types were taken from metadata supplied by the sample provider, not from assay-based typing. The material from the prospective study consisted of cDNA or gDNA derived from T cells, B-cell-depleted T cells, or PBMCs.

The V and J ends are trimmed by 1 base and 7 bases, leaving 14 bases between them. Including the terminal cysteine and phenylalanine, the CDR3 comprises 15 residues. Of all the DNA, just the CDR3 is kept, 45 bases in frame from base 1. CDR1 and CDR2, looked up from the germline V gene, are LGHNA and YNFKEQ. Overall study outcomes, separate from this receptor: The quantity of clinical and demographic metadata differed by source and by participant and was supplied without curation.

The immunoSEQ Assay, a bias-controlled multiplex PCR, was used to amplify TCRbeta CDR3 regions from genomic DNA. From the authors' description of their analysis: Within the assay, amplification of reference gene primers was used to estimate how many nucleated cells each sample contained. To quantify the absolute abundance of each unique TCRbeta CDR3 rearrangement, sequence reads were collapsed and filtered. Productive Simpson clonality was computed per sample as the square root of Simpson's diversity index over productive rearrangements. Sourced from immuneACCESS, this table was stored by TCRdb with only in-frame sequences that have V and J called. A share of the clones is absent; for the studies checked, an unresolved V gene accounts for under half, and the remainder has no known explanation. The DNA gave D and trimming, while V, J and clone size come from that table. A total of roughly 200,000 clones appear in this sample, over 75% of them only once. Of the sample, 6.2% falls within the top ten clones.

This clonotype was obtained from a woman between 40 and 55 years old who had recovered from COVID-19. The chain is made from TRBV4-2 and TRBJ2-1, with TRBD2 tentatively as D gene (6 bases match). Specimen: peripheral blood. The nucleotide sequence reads TGTGCCAGCAGCCAAGCCTTCGGAGGGCCGAATGAGCAGTTCTTC. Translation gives CASSQAFGGPNEQFF.